Below, one T cell receptor beta chain is given with its context. This clone showed up just a few times. Its recognized antigen is unknown. No much larger clone exists at a distance of one base, and base qualities are not known. This entry is derived from a study of T cell responses to AZD1222 COVID-19 vaccine (dated by TCRdb to 2020 to 2022). Looking at the study overall: AZD1222 recipients given second doses at about 4 weeks or at about 12 weeks were pooled, since spike-specific TCR depth and breadth were not found to differ between the two schedules. TCR sequencing was performed for about 250 trial participants, of whom about 200 were given two doses of AZD1222 and some 25 were given two doses of MenACWY control vaccine. Enrollment into the trials was organized by age into subgroups of 18-55, 56-69 and 70-plus years, and those subgroups contained about 160, 30 and 59 TCR-sequenced participants, respectively.

What the work shows at the level of the full study, not this receptor alone: Nearly half of unique spike-specific TCRs reportedly recognized epitopes outside regions mutated in the B.1.351 and B.1.1.7 variants. Participants were mostly white British and included more females than males, and it was suggested by the authors that clonal diversity may have been underestimated. The vaccine-associated CD4 TCRs covered the entire spike protein, and the dominant responses fell in regions 160-218 and 743-854. Spike-specific TCR breadth and depth rose significantly after two AZD1222 doses compared with day 0 and with MenACWY recipients. In the small 56-69-year group, the increase in depth fell short of significance, most likely because of low power. Conclusions about previously exposed vaccinees are limited, since just five to seven AZD1222 recipients were seropositive for SARS-CoV-2 at baseline. Because no day 14 peak-response samples were available, repertoires were characterized only after the peak T cell response.

According to the study, the label for this sample's time point signals: baseline before first vaccination. Vaccinee samples came from UK trials COV001 and COV002, including a single-blind randomized controlled phase 2/3 trial of AZD1222 (ChAdOx1 nCoV-19) in healthy adults. Trial participant PBMC samples were collected at day 0 and day 28 after the second dose for TCRbeta chain sequencing. The CDR3 regions of human TCRbeta chains were analyzed by immunosequencing. On the authors' methods: TCRs in the repertoires were compared against a reference library of SARS-CoV-2-specific TCRs that had been generated with the MIRA antigen-specificity platform. Breadth was defined as the fraction of unique TCRs that were SARS-CoV-2-associated, and depth was defined as the fraction of total T cells that were SARS-CoV-2-associated. Using the MIRA data, every spike-specific TCR was mapped to the spike region that the TCR reacted to and assigned to either a CD4 or a CD8 class. Log10-transformed breadth and depth values were compared by one-way ANOVA with Sidak's multiple comparisons tests. TCRdb provides this immuneACCESS table in a form limited to in-frame rearrangements. Some clones are lacking; in checked studies, under half of them reflect an unresolved V gene, and why the rest are absent is not known. Clone size and V and J calls were adopted from that table, with D and trimming inferred from the DNA. For this sample the table gives about 170,000 clones, of which just over 90% were detected only once. Together, the top ten hold about 3% of the sample.

Including the terminal cysteine and phenylalanine, the CDR3 comprises 15 residues. Just the 45-base CDR3 DNA is kept, in frame starting at base 1. As encoded in the germline V gene (reference sequence), CDR1 is DFQATT while CDR2 is SNEGSKA. Trimming accounts for 3 bases at V and 9 bases at J, while the number of junction bases matched to no gene is 13. This receptor was taken from an adult in good health. The source material was peripheral blood, sampled on day 0 of AZD1222 vaccination. Recombination connected TRBV20-1 to TRBJ1-4, and 7 junctional nucleotides match TRBD1. The nucleotides read TGCAGTGCTAGTCGTGGGGGGACAGTTGAACAAAAACTGTTTTTT. It translates to CSASRGGTVEQKLFF.